The source of this T cell receptor beta chain is a study of PD-1 blockade in classical Hodgkin lymphoma. CDR3 length: 15 residues. After removal of 7 bases from V and 2 bases from J, the junction contained 5 bases not matched to a gene. Germline CDR1 is MNHEY and CDR2 is SVGAGI. Study results and limitations: Although disease activity or prior therapy may be involved, causes of the repertoire differences remain undefined. Relative to healthy donors, newly diagnosed patients reportedly had lower baseline TCR diversity, which was reported as lower still in relapsed/refractory patients. Prior to therapy, complete responders displayed diversity much like that of newly diagnosed patients. At C4D1, TCR diversity had climbed significantly for CD4+ cells, though not for CD8+ cells.

Time point indicated: cycle 4 day 1 (C4D1), after 5 to 7 weeks of nivolumab. Every patient was affected by relapse after autologous stem cell transplantation, while exposure to brentuximab vedotin was not uniform. Concerning this clone: Its antigen is not known.

Profiled with immunoSEQ multiplex PCR; TCRdb holds only in-frame clones, not every one. Of 20,000 to 25,000 clones in the sample, 70% to 80% were seen once. The sequence came from a human donor with classical Hodgkin lymphoma. The chain recombines TRBV6-5 with TRBJ2-6; 7 bases agree with TRBD2. The starting material was peripheral blood mononuclear cells (PBMCs), obtained before the fourth cycle of nivolumab. The DNA for the CDR3 is TGTGCCAGCAACCCCGCGGGAGCTGGGGCCAACGTCCTGACTTTC. Amino acids: CASNPAGAGANVLTF.